This TCR beta chain derives from a study of CD8 T cells in ankylosing spondylitis. Ten or more counts support this clonotype. Its antigen is not identified. Study-wide findings and caveats: Disease-associated clones were CD8+ and fairly uncommon in peripheral blood. Roughly eight highly homologous variants made up a TCR beta motif that seemed to typify ankylosing spondylitis blood. Matched ankylosing spondylitis synovial fluid reportedly showed significant enrichment of disease-linked clones.

This CDR3 has 13 amino acids. Trimming stripped 0 bases from V and 5 bases from J, with 6 bases between. The V gene's germline CDR1 is SGHTA and CDR2 FQGNSA. It was by quantitative 5'-RACE with molecular barcodes that TCR beta libraries were made. One entry per CDR3 protein results from TCRdb running MiXCR on the 5' RACE reads. The sample yields roughly 120,000 distinct CDR3 sequences, around 13% seen once. The V call is TRBV7-2, the J call TRBJ2-3; a possible D gene is TRBD2 (5 bases). This clonotype originated in a female donor with ankylosing spondylitis or in good health (not recorded which). The material sequenced was blood, either unsorted or a sorted T cell fraction (not recorded which). CDR3 protein: CASSLAGEDTQYF. In DNA form, the CDR3 reads TGTGCCAGCAGCTTAGCCGGGGAAGATACGCAGTATTTT. The full variable domain, in which reference TRBV7-2 and TRBJ2-3 provide the parts outside the CDR3, is GAGVSQSPSNKVTEKGKDVELRCDPISGHTALYWYRQSLGQGLEFLIYFQGNSAPDKSGLPSDRFSAERTGGSVSTLTIQRTQQEDSAVYLCASSLAGEDTQYFGPGTRLTVL.